The 15 T cell receptor beta chains below come from one sample, sequenced in a study of T-cell reconstitution after alpha-beta-depleted transplantation in children (dated by TCRdb to 2016 to 2017). Library method: PCR. Instrument on record: Illumina HiSeq 2500. Molecular barcoding was employed in the preparation of TCR libraries, with unique molecular identifiers being used to normalize TCRbeta repertoire quantification. The public reads were reanalyzed by TCRdb: fastp trimming at Q25, MiXCR alignment, in-frame beta chains only. Rows are combined by CDR3 protein, so each entry shows the most common genes and DNA. In this sample the table shows approximately 800,000 distinct CDR3 sequences, approximately 15% of which occur a single time. The biggest ten clones account for around 4.5% of the sample. The label giving this sample's treatment or condition can be read as: allogeneic hematopoietic cell transplantation with graft depleted of TCRalphabeta T cells and CD19 B cells.

The material sequenced was PBMCs, mostly from graft donor cells, taken 360 days after TCRalphabeta/CD19-depleted stem cell transplant. The receptors stem from a male patient aged 10 to 17 who had a stem cell transplant for acute lymphoblastic leukemia, so the T cells may come from the graft donor.

This clonotype was detected only a few times. This chain connects TRBV29-1 to TRBJ2-2; TRBD2 might be the D (6 bases). This CDR3 is built from 16 residues. V was shortened by 5 bases and J by 0 bases, with 16 bases between the two germline ends. Germline V gene data show CDR1 as SQVTM and CDR2 as ANQGSEA. The CDR3 DNA reads as TGCAGCGTTAAAGGAGGGGTAGCGGCGAACACCGGGGAGCTGTTTTTT. This codes for CSVKGGVAANTGELFF.

This clonotype was found a few times. J is TRBJ2-3 and V is TRBV7-3; 9 bases map to TRBD2. The CDR3 is 16 residues long. Looked up from germline, CDR1 is SGHTA and CDR2 is FQGTGA. The junction had 8 bases not matched to a gene; V was cut back by 5 bases and J by 2 bases. CDR3 protein: CASSPAGGGFTDTQYF. Here the CDR3 DNA reads TGTGCCAGCAGCCCCGCGGGAGGGGGATTCACAGATACGCAGTATTTT. Combining the CDR3 with reference TRBV7-3 and TRBJ2-3 gives the whole variable domain GAGVSQTPSNKVTEKGKYVELRCDPISGHTALYWYRQSLGQGPEFLIYFQGTGAADDSGLPNDRFFAVRPEGSVSTLKIQRTERGDSAVYLCASSPAGGGFTDTQYFGPGTRLTVL.

Ten or more counts support this clonotype. The chain is built from TRBV10-3 and TRBJ2-3; D remains ambiguous. The V gene's germline CDR1 is ENHRY and CDR2 SYGVKD. The V gene lost 1 base and the J gene lost 3 bases, with 8 bases spanning the gap. The CDR3 is 14 amino acids. The CDR3 loop is CAISEFLGTDTQYF. CDR3 nucleotides: TGTGCCATCAGTGAGTTCCTGGGGACAGATACGCAGTATTTT.

The genes are TRBV12-3 or TRBV12-4 and TRBJ2-1; D gene ambiguous. There are 11 residues in the CDR3. V gave up 3 bases and J gave up 9 bases, with 6 bases separating them. For the CDR3, the DNA is TGTGCCAGCAGTTTGATAGCTGAGCAGTTCTTC. Its translation: CASSLIAEQFF.

The chain combines TRBV29-1 with TRBJ2-7; no clear D gene. Per germline, CDR1 SQVTM and CDR2 ANQGSEA. V lost 4 bases to trimming and J lost 6 bases, with 13 bases between them. CDR3 size: 12 residues. As DNA, the CDR3 is TGCAGCGTTGTGGGGAACGGGTTCGAGCAGTACTTC. This sequence encodes CSVVGNGFEQYF.

This clonotype has a count of ten or more. The V and J genes are TRBV7-2 and TRBJ2-1; 12 positions match TRBD2. Trimming at V came to 1 base and at J to 8 bases, leaving 6 bases not matched to a gene. Per germline, CDR1 SGHTA and CDR2 FQGNSA. The CDR3 has 16 residues. The CDR3 DNA reads TGTGCCAGCAGCTTAGAATGGACTAGCGGGATTCATGAGCAGTTCTTC. Translated: CASSLEWTSGIHEQFF.

This clonotype occurred many times. The V gene is TRBV7-9, the J gene TRBJ2-1, with TRBD1 matching over 8 bases. The J segment lost 4 bases and the V segment lost 4 bases, leaving 6 bases of the junction unmatched. The CDR3 covers 15 residues. Germline assignment: CDR1 SEHNR and CDR2 FQNEAQ (reference sequence). CDR3 amino acids: CASSSGTGPYNEQFF. The CDR3 region has the DNA TGTGCCAGCAGCTCAGGGACAGGACCTTACAATGAGCAGTTCTTC.

This clonotype was seen a handful of times. The J gene is TRBJ2-7, the V gene TRBV5-1, with D possibly matching TRBD2 (6 bases). V was shortened by 0 bases and J by 5 bases, with 18 bases between the two germline ends. This CDR3 comprises 16 residues. CDR1 is SGHRS, CDR2 YFSETQ, per germline. The CDR3 DNA is TGCGCCAGCAGCTTGGCCCGGTTGACGGGAGTTCACGAGCAGTACTTC. This translates into CASSLARLTGVHEQYF.

This clonotype has at least ten counts. The CDR3 DNA reads as TGTGCCAGCAGCGTTGCTAGCGGGAGCTATTACGAGCAGTACTTC. It encodes CASSVASGSYYEQYF. The rearrangement uses TRBV9 and TRBJ2-7, with 10 bases matching TRBD2. This CDR3 spans 15 amino acids. CDR1 and CDR2 from the germline V gene are SGDLS and YYNGEE. V gave up 2 bases and J gave up 4 bases; unmatched junction bases: 6.

This clonotype was observed a single time. The V and J genes are TRBV5-6 and TRBJ1-2, with D perhaps matching TRBD1 (5 bases). CDR1 SGHDT and CDR2 YYEEEE come from the germline V gene. Trimming took off 5 bases at V and 2 bases at J, with 13 bases between the two ends. The CDR3 runs 14 residues. The CDR3 region is CASSPMAGNYGYTF. CDR3 coding DNA: TGTGCCAGCAGTCCGATGGCAGGGAACTATGGCTACACCTTC.

The V gene is TRBV11-2, the J gene TRBJ2-1; D may be TRBD1 or TRBD2 (5 bases each). The CDR3 spans 15 residues. Germline V gene data show CDR1 as SGHAT and CDR2 as FQNNGV. V dropped 2 bases and J dropped 4 bases, with 12 bases sitting between them. In nucleotides, the CDR3 is TGTGCCAGCAGCTTACCGGGACCACCTTACAATGAGCAGTTCTTC. Encoded protein: CASSLPGPPYNEQFF.

This clonotype was seen a few times. This chain links TRBV12-3 or TRBV12-4 with TRBJ2-5; 7 bases match TRBD2. This CDR3 is 14 amino acids long. The J segment lost 2 bases and the V segment lost 6 bases, leaving 6 bases of the junction unmatched. The CDR3 region is CASRSTSDQETQYF. CDR3 DNA: TGTGCCAGCAGGTCAACTAGCGATCAAGAGACCCAGTACTTC.

This clonotype was seen only once. The J gene is TRBJ2-7, the V gene TRBV27, with 11 bases fitting TRBD1. The CDR3 spans 18 residues. CDR1 MNHEY and CDR2 SMNVEV come from the germline V gene (reference sequence). Losses at the gene ends were 4 bases for V and 4 bases for J; bases not matched to a gene: 15. The CDR3 coding sequence is TGTGCCAGCAGTTCCAGGTGGGGACACCGGGACAGGGGGTACGAGCAGTACTTC. This translates into CASSSRWGHRDRGYEQYF.

The chain uses TRBV5-6 and TRBJ2-5; 10 nucleotides match TRBD2. The CDR3 totals 15 residues. CDR1 and CDR2 from the germline V gene are SGHDT and YYEEEE. The ends lost 2 bases at V and 3 bases at J; junction bases unmatched: 4. The CDR3, as DNA: TGTGCCAGCAGCTTTTTTGGACTAGCGGAAGAGACCCAGTACTTC. Encoded protein: CASSFFGLAEETQYF. Full variable domain (outside the CDR3, taken from reference TRBV5-6 and TRBJ2-5): DAGVTQSPTHLIKTRGQQVTLRCSPKSGHDTVSWYQQALGQGPQFIFQYYEEEERQRGNFPDRFSGHQFPNYSSELNVNALLLGDSALYLCASSFFGLAEETQYFGPGTRLLVL.

The genes are TRBV3-1 and TRBJ2-7, with 8 bases aligning to TRBD1. Germline trimming cut 4 bases from V and 6 bases from J; bases unmatched to any gene: 8. The CDR3 is 14 residues long. CDR1 LGHDT and CDR2 YNNKEL come from the germline V gene (reference sequence). The CDR3 DNA reads as TGTGCCAGCAGCCCTTCAGTGGACAGGGCCGAGCAGTACTTC. This gives the protein CASSPSVDRAEQYF.